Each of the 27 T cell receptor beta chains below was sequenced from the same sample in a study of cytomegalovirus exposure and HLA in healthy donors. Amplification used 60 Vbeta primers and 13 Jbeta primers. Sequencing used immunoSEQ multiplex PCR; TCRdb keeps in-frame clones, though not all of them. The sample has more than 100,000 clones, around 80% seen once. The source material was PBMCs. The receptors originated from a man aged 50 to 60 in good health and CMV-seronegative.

The CDR3 coding sequence is TGTGCCAGCAGCCCCCCAGGGGCCCATTCCTACGAGCAGTACTTC. Protein: CASSPPGAHSYEQYF. V and J are TRBV7-9 and TRBJ2-7; a weak D match, TRBD1 (6 bases). V was clipped by 5 bases and J by 1 base, with 15 bases between them. Germline CDR1 SEHNR, CDR2 FQNEAQ (reference sequence). CDR3 length: 15 residues.

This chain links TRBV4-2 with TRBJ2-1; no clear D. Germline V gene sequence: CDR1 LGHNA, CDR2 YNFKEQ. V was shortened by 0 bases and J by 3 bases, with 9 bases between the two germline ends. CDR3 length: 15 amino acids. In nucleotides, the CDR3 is TGTGCCAGCAGCCAAGAAGAGACTTACTACAATGAGCAGTTCTTC. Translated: CASSQEETYYNEQFF.

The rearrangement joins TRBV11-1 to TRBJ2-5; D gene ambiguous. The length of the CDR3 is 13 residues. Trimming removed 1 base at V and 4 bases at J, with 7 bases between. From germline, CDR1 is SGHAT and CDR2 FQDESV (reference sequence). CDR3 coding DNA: TGTGCCAGCAGCTTAGTGATGAGAGAGACCCAGTACTTC. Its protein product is CASSLVMRETQYF.

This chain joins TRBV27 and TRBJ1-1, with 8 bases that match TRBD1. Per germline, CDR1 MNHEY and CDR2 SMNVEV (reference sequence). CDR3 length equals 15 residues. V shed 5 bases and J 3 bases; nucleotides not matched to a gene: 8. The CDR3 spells CASSESFRGHTEAFF. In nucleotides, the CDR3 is TGTGCCAGCAGTGAGAGTTTCAGGGGGCACACTGAAGCTTTCTTT.

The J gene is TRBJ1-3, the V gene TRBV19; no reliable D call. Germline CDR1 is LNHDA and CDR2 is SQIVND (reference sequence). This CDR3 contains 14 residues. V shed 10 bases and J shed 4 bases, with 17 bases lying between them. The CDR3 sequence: CATMTLTGGNTIYF. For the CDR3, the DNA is TGTGCCACAATGACCTTGACGGGAGGAAACACCATATATTTT.

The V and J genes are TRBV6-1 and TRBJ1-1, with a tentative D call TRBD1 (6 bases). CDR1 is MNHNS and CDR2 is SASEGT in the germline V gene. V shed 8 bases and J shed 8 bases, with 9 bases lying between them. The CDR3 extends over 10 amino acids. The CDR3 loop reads CASQDREAFF. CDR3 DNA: TGTGCCAGCCAAGACAGGGAAGCTTTCTTT.

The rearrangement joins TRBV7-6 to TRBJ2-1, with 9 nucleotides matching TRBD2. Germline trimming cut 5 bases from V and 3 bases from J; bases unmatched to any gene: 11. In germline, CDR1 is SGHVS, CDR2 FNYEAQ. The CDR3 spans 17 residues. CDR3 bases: TGTGCCAGCAGCCTTGGGCTAGCGGGAACTTTCTACAATGAGCAGTTCTTC. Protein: CASSLGLAGTFYNEQFF.

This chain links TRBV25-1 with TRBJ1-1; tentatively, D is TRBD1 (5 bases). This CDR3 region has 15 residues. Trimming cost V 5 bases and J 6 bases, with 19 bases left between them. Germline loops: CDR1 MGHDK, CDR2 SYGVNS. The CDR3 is CASSSRRGEVSEAFF. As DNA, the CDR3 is TGTGCCAGCAGTTCCCGGCGGGGGGAGGTCTCTGAAGCTTTCTTT. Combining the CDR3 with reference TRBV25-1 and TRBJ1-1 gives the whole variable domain EADIYQTPRYLVIGTGKKITLECSQTMGHDKMYWYQQDPGMELHLIHYSYGVNSTEKGDLSSESTVSRIRTEHFPLTLESARPSHTSQYLCASSSRRGEVSEAFFGQGTRLTVV.

CDR3 DNA: TGTGCCAGCAGTGACTCACTAGACACCGGGGAGCTGTTTTTT. Translating gives CASSDSLDTGELFF. This chain uses TRBV6-4 with TRBJ2-2; D possibly corresponds to TRBD2 (5 bases). The CDR3 totals 14 residues. V was cut by 0 bases and J by 3 bases, with 5 bases left in between. Germline assignment: CDR1 MRHNA and CDR2 SNTAGT.

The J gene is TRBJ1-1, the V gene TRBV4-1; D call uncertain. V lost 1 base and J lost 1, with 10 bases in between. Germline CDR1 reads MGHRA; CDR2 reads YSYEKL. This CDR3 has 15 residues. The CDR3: CASSQVGRSNTEAFF. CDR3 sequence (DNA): TGCGCCAGCAGCCAAGTGGGCAGGTCGAACACTGAAGCTTTCTTT.

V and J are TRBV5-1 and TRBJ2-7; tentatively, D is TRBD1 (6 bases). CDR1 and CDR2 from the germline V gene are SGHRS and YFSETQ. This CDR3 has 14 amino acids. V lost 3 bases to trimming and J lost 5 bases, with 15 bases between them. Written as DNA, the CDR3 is TGCGCCAGCAGCTCTCGGGACATTGGAAACGAGCAGTACTTC. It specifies CASSSRDIGNEQYF.

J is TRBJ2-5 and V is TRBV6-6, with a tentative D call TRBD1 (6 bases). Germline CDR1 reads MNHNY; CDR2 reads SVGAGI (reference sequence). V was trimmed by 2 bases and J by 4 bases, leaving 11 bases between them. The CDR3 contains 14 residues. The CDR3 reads CASSYGPGVETQYF. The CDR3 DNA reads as TGTGCCAGCAGTTACGGTCCAGGGGTAGAGACCCAGTACTTC.

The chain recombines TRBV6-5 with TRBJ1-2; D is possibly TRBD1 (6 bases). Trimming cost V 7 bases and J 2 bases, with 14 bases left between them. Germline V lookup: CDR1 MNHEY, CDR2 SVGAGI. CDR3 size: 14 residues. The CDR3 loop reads CASKTNDRNYGYTF. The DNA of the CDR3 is TGTGCCAGCAAAACCAACGACAGGAACTATGGCTACACCTTC.

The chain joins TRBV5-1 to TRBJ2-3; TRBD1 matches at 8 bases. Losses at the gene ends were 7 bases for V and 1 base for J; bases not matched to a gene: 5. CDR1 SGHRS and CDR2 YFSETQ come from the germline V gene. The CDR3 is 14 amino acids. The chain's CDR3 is CASVSGQGTDTQYF. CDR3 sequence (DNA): TGCGCCAGCGTCTCGGGACAGGGCACAGATACGCAGTATTTT. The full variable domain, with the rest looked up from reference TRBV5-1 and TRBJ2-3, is KAGVTQTPRYLIKTRGQQVTLSCSPISGHRSVSWYQQTPGQGLQFLFEYFSETQRNKGNFPGRFSGRQFSNSRSEMNVSTLELGDSALYLCASVSGQGTDTQYFGPGTRLTVL.

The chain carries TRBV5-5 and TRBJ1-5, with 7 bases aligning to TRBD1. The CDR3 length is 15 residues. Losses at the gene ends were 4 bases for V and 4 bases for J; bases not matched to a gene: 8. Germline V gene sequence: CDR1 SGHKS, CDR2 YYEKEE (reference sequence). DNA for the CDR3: TGTGCCAGCAGCCGAACAGGGGCGGATAATCAGCCCCAGCATTTT. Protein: CASSRTGADNQPQHF.

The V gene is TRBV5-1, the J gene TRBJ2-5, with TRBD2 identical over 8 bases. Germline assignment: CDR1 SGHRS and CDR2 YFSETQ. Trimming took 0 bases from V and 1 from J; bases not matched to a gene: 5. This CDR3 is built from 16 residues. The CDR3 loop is CASSLARGGLQETQYF. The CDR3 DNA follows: TGCGCCAGCAGCTTGGCTCGGGGGGGCCTCCAAGAGACCCAGTACTTC.

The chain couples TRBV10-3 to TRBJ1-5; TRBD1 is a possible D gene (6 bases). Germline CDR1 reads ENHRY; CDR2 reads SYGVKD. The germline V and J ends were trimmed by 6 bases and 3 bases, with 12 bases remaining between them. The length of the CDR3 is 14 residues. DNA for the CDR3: TGTGCCATCAGACCGGACAGCCCCAATCAGCCCCAGCATTTT. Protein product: CAIRPDSPNQPQHF.

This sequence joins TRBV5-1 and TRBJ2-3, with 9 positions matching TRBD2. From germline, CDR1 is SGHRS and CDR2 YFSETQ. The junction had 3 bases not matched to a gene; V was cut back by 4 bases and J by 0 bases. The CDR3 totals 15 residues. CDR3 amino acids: CASSSTSGSTDTQYF. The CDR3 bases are TGCGCCAGCAGCAGCACTAGCGGGAGCACAGATACGCAGTATTTT.

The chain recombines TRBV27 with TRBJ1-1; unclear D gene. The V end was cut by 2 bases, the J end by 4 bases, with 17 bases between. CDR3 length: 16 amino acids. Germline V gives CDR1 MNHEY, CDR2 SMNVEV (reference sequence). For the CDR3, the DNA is TGTGCCAGCAGTTTAGGTAGCCCGGGAGGGAGCACTGAAGCTTTCTTT. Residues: CASSLGSPGGSTEAFF.

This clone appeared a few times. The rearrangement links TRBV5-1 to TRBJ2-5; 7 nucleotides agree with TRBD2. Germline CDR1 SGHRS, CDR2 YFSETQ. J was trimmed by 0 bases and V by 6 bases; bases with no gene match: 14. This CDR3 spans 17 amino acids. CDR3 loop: CASTKSRGGLYQETQYF. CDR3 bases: TGCGCCAGCACGAAAAGCCGCGGGGGACTGTACCAAGAGACCCAGTACTTC.

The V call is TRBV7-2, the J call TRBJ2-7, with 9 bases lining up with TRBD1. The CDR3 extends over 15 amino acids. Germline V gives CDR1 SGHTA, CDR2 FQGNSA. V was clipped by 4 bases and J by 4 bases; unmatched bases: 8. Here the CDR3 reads CASSSQGDRVYEQYF. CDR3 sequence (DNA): TGTGCCAGCAGCTCCCAAGGGGACAGGGTGTACGAGCAGTACTTC.

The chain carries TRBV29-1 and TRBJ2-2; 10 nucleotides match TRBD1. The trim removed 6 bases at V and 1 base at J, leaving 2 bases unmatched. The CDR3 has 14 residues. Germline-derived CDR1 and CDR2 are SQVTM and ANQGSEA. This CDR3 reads CSVRTGGNTGELFF. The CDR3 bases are TGCAGCGTCCGGACAGGGGGGAACACCGGGGAGCTGTTTTTT.

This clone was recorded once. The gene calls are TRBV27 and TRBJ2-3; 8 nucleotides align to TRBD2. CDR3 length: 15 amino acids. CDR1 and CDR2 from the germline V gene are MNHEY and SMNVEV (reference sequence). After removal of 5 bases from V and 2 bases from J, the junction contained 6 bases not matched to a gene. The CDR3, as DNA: TGTGCCAGCAGTGTAGCGGGATGGGTCACAGATACGCAGTATTTT. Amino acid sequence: CASSVAGWVTDTQYF.

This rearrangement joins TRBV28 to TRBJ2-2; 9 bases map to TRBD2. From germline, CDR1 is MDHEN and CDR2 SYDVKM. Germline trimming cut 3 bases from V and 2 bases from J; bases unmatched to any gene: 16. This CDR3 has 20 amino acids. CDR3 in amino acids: CASSFGQGRASGVNTGELFF. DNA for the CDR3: TGTGCCAGCAGTTTCGGTCAGGGGCGGGCTAGCGGGGTCAACACCGGGGAGCTGTTTTTT.

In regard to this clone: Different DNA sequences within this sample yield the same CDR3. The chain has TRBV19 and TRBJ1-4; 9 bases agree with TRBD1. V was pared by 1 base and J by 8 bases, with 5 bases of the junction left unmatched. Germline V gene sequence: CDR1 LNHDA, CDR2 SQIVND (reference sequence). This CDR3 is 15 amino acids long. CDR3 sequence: CASSIAGQGDEKLFF. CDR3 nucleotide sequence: TGTGCCAGTAGTATAGCGGGACAGGGTGACGAAAAACTGTTTTTT.

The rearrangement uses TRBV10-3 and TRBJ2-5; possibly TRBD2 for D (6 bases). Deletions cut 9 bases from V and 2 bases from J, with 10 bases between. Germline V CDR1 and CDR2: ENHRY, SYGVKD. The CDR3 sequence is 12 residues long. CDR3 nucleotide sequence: TGTGCCATAGGCGGGGCACAAGAGACCCAGTACTTC. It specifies CAIGGAQETQYF.

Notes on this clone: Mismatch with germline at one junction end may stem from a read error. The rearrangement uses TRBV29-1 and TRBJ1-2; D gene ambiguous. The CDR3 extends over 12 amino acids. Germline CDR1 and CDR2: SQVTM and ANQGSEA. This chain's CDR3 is CSVGRANDGYPF. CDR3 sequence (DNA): TGCAGCGTGGGGAGGGCCAACGATGGCTACCCCTTC.